The entry that follows covers one TCR beta chain sequence. Its antigen is not identified. The entry originates in a study of CD8+ T cells in alopecia areata. Looking at the study overall: Treated patients were given oral tofacitinib, which was dosed at 5 to 10 mg twice daily. Tofacitinib dosing lasted 6 to 18 months, which was then followed by 6 months off drug. Study-level results: Affected lesional scalp, above all in alopecia totalis/universalis, was more clonal than normal scalp.

The CDR3 consists of 15 residues. V was pared by 5 bases and J by 8 bases, with 10 bases of the junction left unmatched. Germline loops: CDR1 SGHNT, CDR2 YENEEA. Sequencing relied on a cDNA template that was reverse transcribed from extracted RNA. Method: immunoSEQ multiplex PCR; TCRdb's copy keeps in-frame clones and lacks some. The data hold 150,000 to 190,000 clones, with more than 45% observed a single time. The chain recombines TRBV11-3 with TRBJ2-3; the match to TRBD2 covers 10 bases. This receptor was identified in a human donor with alopecia areata. This sample comprised CD8+ T cells sorted from blood, obtained at week 0. The CDR3 coding sequence is TGTGCCAGCAGCCCCAGCGGGGGGGCGCTGGGTACGCAGTATTTT. Translation: CASSPSGGALGTQYF. Based on the CDR3 plus reference TRBV11-3 and TRBJ2-3, the full variable domain is EAGVVQSPRYKIIEKKQPVAFWCNPISGHNTLYWYLQNLGQGPELLIRYENEEAVDDSQLPKDRFSAERLKGVDSTLKIQPAELGDSAVYLCASSPSGGALGTQYFGPGTRLTVL.